The sequence of this T cell receptor (beta chain) was determined in a study of T cell repertoires in cytomegalovirus infection. Study context: Public TCR beta signatures indicated both CMV infection and matching HLA type. Findings and limits, study-wide: Cumulative public TCR beta family frequency identified carriers of CMV plus the relevant HLA. CMV-specific TCR beta clonotypes restricted by HLA-C were the ones dominating the ex vivo response.

The J segment lost 7 bases and the V segment lost 5 bases, leaving 12 bases of the junction unmatched. From germline, CDR1 is SGHAT and CDR2 FQNNGV. The CDR3 extends over 15 amino acids. This clonotype was recorded many times. As yet, its antigen is unknown. TCRdb recomputed calls from the reads with MiXCR, one row per CDR3 protein. The table lists 250,000 to 300,000 distinct CDR3 sequences, roughly 25% of them singletons, with about 15% in the top ten. This TCR derives from a human donor in good health (CMV status not recorded). Some clones in this sample may be carry-over from other donors' samples. Sequenced input: PBMCs. The chain employs TRBV11-2 and TRBJ2-3, with 7 bases aligning to TRBD1. CDR3: CASSDPRQGPNTQYF. The CDR3 region has the DNA TGTGCCAGCAGCGACCCGAGACAGGGACCTAATACGCAGTATTTT.